Below are 3 T cell receptor beta chains sequenced from a single sample in a study of cytomegalovirus exposure and HLA in healthy donors. Researchers ran the PCR with 60 Vbeta and 13 Jbeta primers. Produced via immunoSEQ multiplex PCR; TCRdb's table is partial and in-frame only. Here the sample spans approximately 110,000 clones, around two thirds being singletons. The sample comprised PBMCs. These receptors were taken from a man aged 25-45 years in good health and CMV-seropositive.

This clone was counted only a few times. The chain is built from TRBV9 and TRBJ1-2; no clear D. The CDR3 has 15 residues. V lost 0 bases and J 8 bases, leaving 17 bases between the germline ends. CDR1 SGDLS and CDR2 YYNGEE come from the germline V gene. The CDR3 protein is CASSVEDSISGGYTF. Written as DNA, the CDR3 is TGTGCCAGCAGCGTAGAGGATTCGATATCGGGGGGCTACACCTTC. Combining the CDR3 with reference TRBV9 and TRBJ1-2 gives the whole variable domain DSGVTQTPKHLITATGQRVTLRCSPRSGDLSVYWYQQSLDQGLQFLIQYYNGEERAKGNILERFSAQQFPDLHSELNLSSLELGDSALYFCASSVEDSISGGYTFGSGTRLTVV.

The chain has TRBV30 and TRBJ2-1, with a possible D match to TRBD2 (7 bases). This CDR3 contains 15 residues. V lost 2 bases and J lost 7, with 18 bases in between. The germline V gene encodes CDR1 GTSNPN and CDR2 SVGIG (reference sequence). DNA of the CDR3: TGTGCCTGGAGTAATGGAGGGGGGGCTCTTAATGAGCAGTTCTTC. This gives the protein CAWSNGGGALNEQFF.

The V and J genes are TRBV19 and TRBJ1-5; no firm D call. CDR1 and CDR2 (germline): LNHDA, SQIVND (reference sequence). This CDR3 comprises 14 residues. V dropped 3 bases and J dropped 5 bases, with 11 bases sitting between them. CDR3 DNA: TGTGCCAGTAGTATTACAGTGTCCGATCAGCCCCAGCATTTT. Translation: CASSITVSDQPQHF.